The present T cell receptor beta chain was sequenced within a study of cytomegalovirus exposure and HLA in healthy donors. Notes on the study in general: Sequencing likely generated an artifact that appeared as a cluster of highly shared sequence variants. Versus the approximately 700-donor mean, an Asian-associated ancestry cluster reportedly showed fewer N-insertions in a later analysis. Productive rates of about 90% or about 30% were seen for most TCR beta V segments in an earlier analysis.

CDR3 length equals 17 residues. Germline lookup yields CDR1 LNHNV and CDR2 YYDKDF (reference sequence). Germline trimming cut 2 bases from V and 7 bases from J; bases unmatched to any gene: 13. Both 60 Vbeta primers and 13 Jbeta primers went into the PCR. Original methodology: There were about 80 million unique TCR beta chains by a later count, and some 12 million of them were shared. Produced via immunoSEQ multiplex PCR; TCRdb's table is partial and in-frame only. V, J and clone size reflect that table, while D and trimming were determined from the DNA. Of roughly 140,000 clones listed, roughly 78% were seen once; the top ten hold roughly 2.9%. With respect to this clone: Its antigen is not identified.

The source of this sequence is a female donor in good health and CMV-seronegative. V is TRBV15 and J is TRBJ1-4, with 7 bases aligning to TRBD1. Sequencing was done on a sample of PBMCs. CDR3 nucleotide sequence: TGTGCCACCAGCAGATATTTAACAGGGGTGTCGGGTGAAAAACTGTTTTTT. Its protein product is CATSRYLTGVSGEKLFF. Full variable domain (remainder filled in from reference TRBV15 and TRBJ1-4): DAMVIQNPRYQVTQFGKPVTLSCSQTLNHNVMYWYQQKSSQAPKLLFHYYDKDFNNEADTPDNFQSRRPNTSFCFLDIRSPGLGDTAMYLCATSRYLTGVSGEKLFFGSGTQLSVL.